The clone carrying this TCR beta chain occurred many times. No antigen is known for it. The study excluded patients with uncontrolled infection, other autoimmune disease, pregnancy or lactation. The entry originates in a study of T cells in Graves' hyperthyroidism and ophthalmopathy. At the level of the study: Peripheral blood collection took place at initial diagnosis, before any treatment.

Study outcomes and limitations: In the blood, most expanded thyroid clonotypes above 0.001 appeared as well.

The source material, RNA transcripts, was used to amplify TCR beta CDR3 regions. A set of HTBI primers served as the primers for a first-round RT-PCR of the TCR CDR3. TCRdb re-derived calls from the multiplex PCR reads in MiXCR, one entry per CDR3 protein. The sample includes about 530,000 distinct CDR3 sequences, 15% to 20% of them seen just once. V lost 2 bases, J lost 7 bases, and 13 bases stayed unmatched. The V gene's germline CDR1 is SGHTA and CDR2 FQGTGA. CDR3 length: 17 residues. This TCR derives from a woman aged 18-30 years with Graves' ophthalmopathy. The V call is TRBV7-3, the J call TRBJ2-1; 8 bases line up with TRBD2. Sequenced input: blood. The CDR3 reads CASSLVGTSDLPNEQFF. CDR3 bases: TGTGCCAGCAGCTTAGTAGGGACTAGTGATTTGCCTAATGAGCAGTTCTTC.